This T cell receptor (beta chain) was identified during a study of post-analysis software for immune sequencing data. Broader study findings: Compared with controls, patients showed significantly lower normalized Chao1 diversity. About five TRBV segments, including TRBV5-6, TRBV5-1 and TRBV20-1, were more frequent in patients than controls.

Trimming removed 6 bases from V and 1 base from J, with 7 bases in between. The CDR3 loop spans 12 amino acids. Germline values: CDR1 SNHLY, CDR2 FYNNEI. Unique molecular identifiers tagged the TCR beta cDNA libraries. A single record per CDR3 protein comes from TCRdb applying MiXCR to the PCR reads. The table has fewer than 900,000 distinct CDR3 sequences, around 42% seen once. Comments on this clonotype: What it recognizes is unknown.

Sequences were obtained from blood. This TCR derives from a girl aged 10 to 17 with multiple sclerosis. This chain joins TRBV2 and TRBJ2-7; D remains ambiguous. CDR3 region: CASRMESYEQYF. For the CDR3, the DNA is TGTGCCAGCAGGATGGAATCCTACGAGCAGTACTTC.